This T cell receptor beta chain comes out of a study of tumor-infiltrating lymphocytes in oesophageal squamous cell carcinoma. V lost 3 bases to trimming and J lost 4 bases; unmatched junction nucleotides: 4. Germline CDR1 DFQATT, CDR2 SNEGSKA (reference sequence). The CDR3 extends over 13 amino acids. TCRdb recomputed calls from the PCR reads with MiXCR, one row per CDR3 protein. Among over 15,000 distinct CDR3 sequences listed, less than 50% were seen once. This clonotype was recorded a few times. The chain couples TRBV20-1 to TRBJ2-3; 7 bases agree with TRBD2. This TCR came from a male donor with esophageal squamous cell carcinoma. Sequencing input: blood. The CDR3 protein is CSARGGSPDTQYF. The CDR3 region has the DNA TGCAGTGCTAGGGGGGGGTCTCCAGATACGCAGTATTTT.